This is a list of T cell receptor beta chains from one sample in a study of blood T cell repertoires in COVID-19. Assay used: immunoSEQ multiplex PCR; TCRdb lists only in-frame clones, some missing. Of around 90,000 clones listed, more than 80% were seen once; the top ten hold about 13%. Sequencing was done on a sample of peripheral blood. These receptors all come from a human donor in a cohort sampled during active COVID-19. Each CDR3 is given with its conserved first and last residue. A D gene is named only where the DNA matches it firmly. For some rows the clone size is stated as once, few or many, or as a class when expanded; others skip it.

>TRBJ1-4|TRBV18|once|TRBD1
TGTGCCAGCTCACGCATCCGGGACAGGGGTGAAAAACTGTTTTTT
CASSRIRDRGEKLFF
>TRBJ1-6|TRBV6-5|.|.
TGTGCCAGCAGTCTCCTGGGCAGGGCCCGGGCGCCCCTCCACTTT
CASSLLGRARAPLHF
>TRBJ2-2|TRBV5-8|.|TRBD1
TGTGCCAGCAGCAGAGGGACAGGGCTCACCGGGGAGCTGTTTTTT
CASSRGTGLTGELFF
>TRBJ1-2|TRBV19|.|.
TGTGCCAGTAGTACCTCAGGGGTTGGTAACTATGGCTACACCTTC
CASSTSGVGNYGYTF
>TRBJ1-4|TRBV5-5|.|TRBD1
TGTGCCAGCAGCCCCCGGACAGGGGGTGAAGCTAATGAAAAACTGTTTTTT
CASSPRTGGEANEKLFF
>TRBJ1-4|TRBV4-2|.|TRBD1
TGTGCCAGCAGCCTCCGGGACAGGGGCGCTAATGAAAAACTGTTTTTT
CASSLRDRGANEKLFF
>TRBJ2-5|TRBV6-5|.|TRBD2
TGTGCCAGCAGGCTCCGGGGGGAGGCAGAGACCCAGTACTTC
CASRLRGEAETQYF
>TRBJ1-2|TRBV19|.|TRBD1
TGTGCCACAAGGGACAGGGGCAACTATGGCTACACCTTC
CATRDRGNYGYTF
>TRBJ1-6|TRBV5-4|once|TRBD1
TGTGCCAGCAGCATTTTGCAGGGGGCGCAAGGTTCACCCCTCCACTTT
CASSILQGAQGSPLHF
>TRBJ1-5|TRBV7-2|.|.
TGTGCCAGCAGCTTAGCACTCGGAGGGCCCCAGCATTTT
CASSLALGGPQHF
>TRBJ2-5|TRBV5-1|.|.
TGCGCCAGCAGCTTTTTAGGACAGACCCAAGAGACCCAGTACTTC
CASSFLGQTQETQYF
>TRBJ2-5|TRBV7-3|.|TRBD1
TGTGCCAGCAGCCGCGGGACAGGGGTCTCCCAAGAGACCCAGTACTTC
CASSRGTGVSQETQYF
>TRBJ2-7|TRBV5-1|.|TRBD1
TGCGCCAGCAGCCCCTCGCTGGGGACAGTTTACGAGCAGTACTTC
CASSPSLGTVYEQYF
>TRBJ2-3|TRBV11-2|.|TRBD2
TGTGCCAGCAGCTTAAACGGGGGGGCCCCAGATACGCAGTATTTT
CASSLNGGAPDTQYF
>TRBJ1-2|TRBV5-1|.|TRBD1
TGCGCCAGCAGCTTGACTACGGGACAGACGAAGGGCTACACCTTC
CASSLTTGQTKGYTF
>TRBJ1-2|TRBV27|.|.
TGTGCCAGCAGTTTATCGAGGCCAGGGGTGAGTGGCTACACCTTC
CASSLSRPGVSGYTF
>TRBJ1-2|TRBV6-5|.|.
TGTGCCAGCACGTTTAGGAGGGGCGCGAACTATGGCTACACCTTC
CASTFRRGANYGYTF
>TRBJ1-2|TRBV18|.|.
TGTGCCAGCTCACCGACAGATAACTATGGCTACACCTTC
CASSPTDNYGYTF
>TRBJ2-6|TRBV9|.|TRBD1
TGTGCCAGCAGCTTCCGGGACAGTGGCTCTGGGGCCAACGTCCTGACTTTC
CASSFRDSGSGANVLTF
>TRBJ1-3|TRBV30|.|.
TGTGCCTGGGAAGGGACATTTTTCGGAAACACCATATATTTT
CAWEGTFFGNTIYF
>TRBJ2-7|TRBV4-2|few|.
TGTGCCAGCAGCCAAGAACAGGACAGTTCCTACGAGCAGTACTTC
CASSQEQDSSYEQYF
>TRBJ2-1|TRBV19|.|TRBD2
TGTGCCAGTAGTATTCAGACTAGCGGGCTAGGGGAGCAGTTCTTC
CASSIQTSGLGEQFF
>TRBJ2-1|TRBV30|many|TRBD2
TGTGCCTGGCTCTCTAGCGGGGGGTCCCATGAGCAGTTCTTC
CAWLSSGGSHEQFF
>TRBJ1-4|TRBV2|.|TRBD1
TGTGCCAGCAGACAGACCGGGACAGGAGGCGAAAAACTGTTTTTT
CASRQTGTGGEKLFF
>TRBJ2-7|TRBV4-3|.|TRBD2
TGCGCCAGCAGCCAAAGGACTAGCGGGGACGAGCAGTACTTC
CASSQRTSGDEQYF
>TRBJ1-1|TRBV27|.|.
TGTGCCAGCAGTTCGCCTGGCCAAGCTTTCTTT
CASSSPGQAFF
>TRBJ2-2|TRBV10-1|.|TRBD2
TGCGCCACTCAAGGGACTAGCGACGCCGGGGAGCTGTTTTTT
CATQGTSDAGELFF
>TRBJ1-6|TRBV7-2|.|TRBD1
TGTGCCAGCACCTCTGACAGGGGGCGGAATTCACCCCTCCACTTT
CASTSDRGRNSPLHF
>TRBJ2-6|TRBV6-5|.|.
TGTGCCAGCAGTTATTGGGCTCCTGGGGCCAACGTCCTGACTTTC
CASSYWAPGANVLTF
>TRBJ2-5|TRBV7-6|.|TRBD1
TGTGCCAGCAGCTTACGACAGGGGGAGACCCAGTACTTC
CASSLRQGETQYF
>TRBJ1-2|TRBV5-1|.|TRBD1
TGCGCCAGCAGCCCGACAGGGGACTATGGCTACACCTTC
CASSPTGDYGYTF
>TRBJ2-7|TRBV7-3|few|.
TGTGCCAGCAGCCCCCTTGCGGGGGCCCCCTACGAGCAGTACTTC
CASSPLAGAPYEQYF
>TRBJ1-1|TRBV19|.|.
TGTGCCAGTAGTATGGGCGGACTCCCGACCAGTGAAGCTTTCTTT
CASSMGGLPTSEAFF
>TRBJ2-2|TRBV6-5|.|TRBD1
TGTGCCAGCACACAGGGGTTTGGGGAGCTGTTTTTT
CASTQGFGELFF
>TRBJ2-1|TRBV6-5|.|.
TGTGCCAGCAGAACTATACTAGCCGGGGAGGTCTTC
CASRTILAGEVF
>TRBJ2-2|TRBV5-1|.|.
TGCGCCAGCAGCTTGTTGGACACCGGCACCGGGGAGCTGTTTTTT
CASSLLDTGTGELFF
>TRBJ1-5|TRBV4-1|.|.
TGCGCCAGCAGCCAAGAAGAGGGCTTAGGAGGGAGCAATCAGCCCCAGCATTTT
CASSQEEGLGGSNQPQHF
>TRBJ2-2|TRBV7-9|.|.
TGTGCCAGCAGCTTTTTGGGGCTGAACACCGGGGAGCTGTTTTTT
CASSFLGLNTGELFF
>TRBJ2-7|TRBV2|.|TRBD1
TGTGCCAGCAGTTACCTTGGTTGGACAGGGAAAGGAGCCCCTAGAAAAGTAAGCTACGAGCAGTACTTC
CASSYLGWTGKGAPRKVSYEQYF
>TRBJ2-1|TRBV27|.|TRBD2
TGTGCCAGCAGTTTCTATAGCGGGGGGGCCTACAATGAGCAGTTCTTC
CASSFYSGGAYNEQFF
>TRBJ2-1|TRBV11-2|.|.
TGTGCCAGCAGCTTAAGCAGGGGACGTAACAATGAGCAGTTCTTC
CASSLSRGRNNEQFF